This is a list of T cell receptor beta chains from one sample in a study of vaccination and CD4 T cells after COVID-19. Their recognized antigens are unknown. TCRdb reanalysed the PCR reads using MiXCR and keeps one entry per CDR3 protein. Of about 8,900 distinct CDR3 sequences in the sample, 50% to 80% were seen once. Sequenced input: CD4+ T cells from blood, cultured in vitro. The receptors derive from a human donor who had recovered from COVID-19. CDR3s include the opening cysteine and the closing phenylalanine or tryptophan. D genes are given only for firm matches. Clone size appears in some rows only: once, few, many, or a class for an expanded clone.

clone_size	d_call	v_call	j_call	cdr3_nt	cdr3_aa
NA	TRBD1	TRBV20-1	TRBJ2-3	TGCAGTGCTCTATGGGACGGGACAGCTAGCACAGATACGCAGTATTTT	CSALWDGTASTDTQYF
few	NA	TRBV7-2	TRBJ2-7	TGTGCCAGCAGCTTAACACAGGTTCACTACGAGCAGTACTTC	CASSLTQVHYEQYF
few	TRBD2	TRBV20-1	TRBJ2-7	TGCAGTGCTAGAGGGCGGGGGGTAAACGAGCAGTACTTC	CSARGRGVNEQYF
NA	NA	TRBV6-1	TRBJ1-5	TGTGCCAGCAGACGCGGGACATCTTCGCCGCCCCAGCATTTT	CASRRGTSSPPQHF
NA	NA	TRBV5-1	TRBJ1-1	TGCGCCAGCAGTTCGTGGACTGAAGCTTTCTTT	CASSSWTEAFF
NA	NA	TRBV6-5	TRBJ1-3	TGTGCCAGCAGTTACAGCCAGGGTTACACCATATATTTT	CASSYSQGYTIYF
NA	TRBD2	TRBV7-6	TRBJ2-2	TGTGCCAGCAGCCTCCGACTAGCGGCGAACACCGGGGAGCTGTTTTTT	CASSLRLAANTGELFF
few	NA	TRBV19	TRBJ2-5	TGTGCCAGTAGGAAAACGAAACAAGAGACCCAGTACTTC	CASRKTKQETQYF
few	TRBD1	TRBV27	TRBJ1-2	TGTGCCAGCACTTCCGGGACAGGGGTTCGTGGCTACACCTTC	CASTSGTGVRGYTF
few	TRBD1	TRBV19	TRBJ1-2	TGTGCCAGTAGGGGACAGGGGCGGTCGGACTATGGCTACACCTTC	CASRGQGRSDYGYTF
NA	NA	TRBV30	TRBJ1-1	TGTGCCTGGAGGGATGCTCCATGGGCTGAAGCTTTCTTT	CAWRDAPWAEAFF
NA	TRBD1	TRBV20-1	TRBJ1-2	TGCAGTGCTTTACAGGGGGTATTGGGTGGCTACACCTTC	CSALQGVLGGYTF
NA	TRBD2	TRBV20-1	TRBJ2-3	TGCAGTGCTAGAGGAGCGGGAGGGCGGTATACGCAGTATTTT	CSARGAGGRYTQYF
NA	NA	TRBV24-1	TRBJ2-3	TGTGCCACCAGTGATGGAGCGAAGGGTACGCAGTATTTT	CATSDGAKGTQYF